The clone carrying this T cell receptor beta chain appeared a single time. The sample originates from a study of early stage breast cancer tumors. Study overall: Each sample averaged around 9.5-fold read coverage.

The CDR3 is 15 residues long. Germline CDR1 MRHNA, CDR2 SNTAGT. V lost 3 bases and J 2 bases, leaving 11 bases between the germline ends. Repertoires were generated with immunoSEQ multiplex PCR, while TCRdb's copy carries only in-frame clones and drops some. The sample has 9,300 or so clones; over 70% are singletons. Sequencing input: normal breast tissue next to the tumor. The chain joins TRBV6-4 to TRBJ2-1; D perhaps matches TRBD2 (5 bases). The origin of this receptor is a person between 60 and 70 years old with breast cancer. The chain's CDR3 is CASSETGSTYNEQFF. The CDR3 nucleotides are TGTGCCAGCAGTGAAACTGGGAGTACCTACAATGAGCAGTTCTTC.